This record covers a single T cell receptor beta chain. These data come from a study of T-cell reconstitution after alpha-beta-depleted transplantation in children. Unique molecular identifiers were used to barcode this TCRbeta library. One entry per CDR3 protein results from TCRdb running MiXCR on the PCR reads. This sample carries fewer than 550,000 distinct CDR3 sequences, about an eighth of them seen once, and the ten largest clones take around 15%. Germline V CDR1 and CDR2: LGHDT, YNNKEL (reference sequence). V was pared by 4 bases and J by 1 base, with 14 bases between. The CDR3 length is 15 residues.

The chain is built from TRBV3-1 and TRBJ2-7, with D possibly being TRBD2 (5 bases). The TCR was taken from a female patient between 2 and 15 years old who had a stem cell transplant for aplastic anemia, so the T cells may come from the graft donor. The sequencing here drew on PBMCs, mostly from graft donor cells, taken 180 days after TCRalphabeta/CD19-depleted stem cell transplant. DNA for the CDR3: TGTGCCAGCAGCCCCTACAGCGGCTTATCCTACGAGCAGTACTTC. This sequence encodes CASSPYSGLSYEQYF.